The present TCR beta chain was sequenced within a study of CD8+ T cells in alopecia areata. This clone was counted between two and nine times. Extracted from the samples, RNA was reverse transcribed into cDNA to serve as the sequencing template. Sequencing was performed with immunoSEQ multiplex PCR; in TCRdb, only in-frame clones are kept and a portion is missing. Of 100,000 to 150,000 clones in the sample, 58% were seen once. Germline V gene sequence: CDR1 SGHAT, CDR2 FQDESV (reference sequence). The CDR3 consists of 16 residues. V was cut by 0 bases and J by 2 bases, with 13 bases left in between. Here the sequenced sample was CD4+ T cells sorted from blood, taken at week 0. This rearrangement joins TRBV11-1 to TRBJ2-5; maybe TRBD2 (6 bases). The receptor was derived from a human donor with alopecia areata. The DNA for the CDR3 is TGTGCCAGCAGCTTAGCCTTGGGAGGATTACAAGAGACCCAGTACTTC. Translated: CASSLALGGLQETQYF.